This TCR beta chain came from a study of cytomegalovirus exposure and HLA in healthy donors. The CDR3 is 19 residues long. Germline V gene data show CDR1 as MGHRA and CDR2 as YSYEKL. V lost 0 bases, J lost 0 bases, and 6 bases stayed unmatched. 13 Jbeta primers and 60 Vbeta primers were used for the PCR. Profiled with immunoSEQ multiplex PCR; TCRdb holds only in-frame clones, not every one. The table lists 120,000 or so clones, around three quarters of them singletons, with over 5.5% in the top ten. The specimen was PBMCs. This sequence was found in a woman between 40 and 50 years old in good health and CMV-seronegative. The rearrangement links TRBV4-1 to TRBJ1-6; TRBD1 agrees at 9 bases. CDR3 residues: CASSQERTGVSSYNSPLHF. CDR3 DNA sequence: TGCGCCAGCAGCCAAGAGAGGACAGGGGTGAGCTCCTATAATTCACCCCTCCACTTT.